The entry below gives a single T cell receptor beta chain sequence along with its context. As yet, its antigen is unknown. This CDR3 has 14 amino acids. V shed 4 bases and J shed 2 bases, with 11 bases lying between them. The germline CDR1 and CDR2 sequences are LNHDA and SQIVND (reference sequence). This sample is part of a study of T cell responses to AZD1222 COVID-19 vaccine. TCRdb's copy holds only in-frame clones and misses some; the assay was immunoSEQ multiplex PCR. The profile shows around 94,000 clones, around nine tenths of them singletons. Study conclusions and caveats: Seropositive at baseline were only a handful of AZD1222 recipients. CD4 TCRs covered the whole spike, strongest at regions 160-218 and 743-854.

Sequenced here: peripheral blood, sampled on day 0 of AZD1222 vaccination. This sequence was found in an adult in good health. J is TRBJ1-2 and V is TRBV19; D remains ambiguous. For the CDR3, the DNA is TGTGCCAGTAGTAAACGGGGAGAGAACTATGGCTACACCTTC. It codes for CASSKRGENYGYTF.